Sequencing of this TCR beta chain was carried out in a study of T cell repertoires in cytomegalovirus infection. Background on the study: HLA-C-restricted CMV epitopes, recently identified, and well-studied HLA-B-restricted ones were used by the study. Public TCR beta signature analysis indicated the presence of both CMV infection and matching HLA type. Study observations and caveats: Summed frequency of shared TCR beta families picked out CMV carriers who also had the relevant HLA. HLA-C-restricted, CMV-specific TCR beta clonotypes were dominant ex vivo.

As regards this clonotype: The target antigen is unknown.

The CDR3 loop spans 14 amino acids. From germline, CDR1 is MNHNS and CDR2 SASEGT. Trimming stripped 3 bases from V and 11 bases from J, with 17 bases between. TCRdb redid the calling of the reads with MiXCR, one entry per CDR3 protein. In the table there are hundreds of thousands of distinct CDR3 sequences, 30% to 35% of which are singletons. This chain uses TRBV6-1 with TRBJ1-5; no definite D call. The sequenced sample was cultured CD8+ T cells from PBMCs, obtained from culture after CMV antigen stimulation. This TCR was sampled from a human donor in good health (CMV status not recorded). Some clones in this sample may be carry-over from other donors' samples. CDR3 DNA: TGTGCCAGCAGTGATAGGCTATTTGGGCAGGCCCAGCATTTT. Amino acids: CASSDRLFGQAQHF.